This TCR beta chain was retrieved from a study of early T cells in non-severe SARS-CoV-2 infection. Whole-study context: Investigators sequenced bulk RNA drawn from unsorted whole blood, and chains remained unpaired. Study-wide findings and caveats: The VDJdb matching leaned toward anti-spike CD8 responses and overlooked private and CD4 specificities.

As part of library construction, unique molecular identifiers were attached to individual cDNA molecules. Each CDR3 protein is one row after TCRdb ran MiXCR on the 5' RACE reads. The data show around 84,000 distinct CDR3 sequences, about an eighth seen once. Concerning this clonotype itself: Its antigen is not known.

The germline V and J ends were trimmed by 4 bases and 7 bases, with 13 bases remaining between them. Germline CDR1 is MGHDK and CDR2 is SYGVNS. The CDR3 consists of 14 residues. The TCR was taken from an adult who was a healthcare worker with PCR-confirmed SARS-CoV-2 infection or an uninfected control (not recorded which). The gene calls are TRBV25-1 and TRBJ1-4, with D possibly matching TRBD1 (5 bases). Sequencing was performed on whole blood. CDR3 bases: TGTGCCAGCAGTGCTGCCGGGGGTTCTGAAAAACTGTTTTTT. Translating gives CASSAAGGSEKLFF.